This TCR beta chain was captured by sequencing in a study of blood T cell repertoires in COVID-19 (dated by TCRdb to 2020 to 2021). General notes on the study: Samples from collaborators originated in the United States, Italy and Spain and spanned both the acute and convalescent phases of COVID-19. The prospective study material was composed of cDNA or gDNA derived from T cells, B-cell-depleted T cells, or PBMCs. Subjects who had been exposed to COVID-19, were actively infected with it, or had recovered from it provided the deeply sampled blood TCRbeta repertoires that made up the dataset. The repertoires were released in a freely available public database meant as a resource for research on the immune response to SARS-CoV-2. The samples were drawn from the first 160 participants of the ongoing ImmuneRACE study and from some 1,300 subjects provided by 6 global collaborators. Sample metadata almost always included a de-identified subject ID, COVID-19 status, age in years and sex. Where available, HLA class I and class II types were obtained from metadata supplied by the sample provider rather than from assay-based typing. What the authors observed across the whole study: The amount of clinical and demographic metadata varied by source and participant and was provided uncurated.

TCRbeta CDR3 regions were amplified from genomic DNA using the immunoSEQ Assay, a bias-controlled multiplex PCR. In the source study's methods: Nucleated cell counts per sample were estimated from amplification of reference gene primers within the assay. To quantify the absolute abundance of each unique TCRbeta CDR3 rearrangement, sequence reads were collapsed and filtered. For each sample, productive Simpson clonality was calculated as the square root of Simpson's diversity index over productive rearrangements. The source is immuneACCESS, and TCRdb retained only in-frame sequences with V and J called. Part of the clones is not carried over; for the studies checked, unresolved V genes explain less than half of this, and the remainder is unexplained. D and trimming come from the DNA, and the V and J calls and clone size come from that table. The sample table shows 200,000 to 300,000 clones, and 75% to 90% are seen once. The top ten clonotypes cover about 3.3% of the sample.

In the case of this clone: The clone's antigen remains unknown. No quality values exist for individual bases; no much larger clone is one base distant.

There are 15 amino acids in the CDR3, from cysteine to phenylalanine inclusive. This entry keeps only the CDR3 DNA: 45 bases, framed from base 1. From a lookup of the germline V gene, CDR1 and CDR2 are MNHEY and SVGAGI. V is clipped by 0 bases and J by 3 bases, and the sequence between their germline boundaries is 12 bases long. Participants in the prospective study were aged roughly 18 to 90 years, lived in more than 20 United States geographic areas, and enrolled through a virtual design. In the prospective study, participants were assigned to cohorts based on the clinical history participants reported in a screening survey and a study questionnaire. Mobile phlebotomists in the prospective study collected whole blood, serum and a nasopharyngeal or oropharyngeal swab from every participant. Prospective study participants could optionally give additional blood draws and questionnaires over an approximately two-month period. Blood samples from the prospective study were shipped frozen or at room temperature prior to DNA extraction.

The TCR sequence derives from a middle-aged woman with acute COVID-19. The sample was PBMCs or T cells enriched from blood (not recorded which). This sequence uses TRBV6-5 and TRBJ2-7; the D gene is perhaps TRBD1, on 6 matching bases. The CDR3 is CASSYSATGGYEQYF. In nucleotide form, the sequence is TGTGCCAGCAGTTACTCAGCGACAGGTGGCTACGAGCAGTACTTC.